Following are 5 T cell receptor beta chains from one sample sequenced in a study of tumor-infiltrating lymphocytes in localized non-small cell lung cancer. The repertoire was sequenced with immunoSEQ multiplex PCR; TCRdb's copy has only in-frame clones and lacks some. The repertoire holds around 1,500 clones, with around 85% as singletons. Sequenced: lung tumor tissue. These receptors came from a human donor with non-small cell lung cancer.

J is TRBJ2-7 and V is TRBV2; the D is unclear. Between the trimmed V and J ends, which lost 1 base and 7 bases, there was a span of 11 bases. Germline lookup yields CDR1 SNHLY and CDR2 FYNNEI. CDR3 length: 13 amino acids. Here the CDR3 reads CASSEGPFGEQYF. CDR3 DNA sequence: TGTGCCAGCAGTGAAGGACCATTCGGGGAGCAGTACTTC.

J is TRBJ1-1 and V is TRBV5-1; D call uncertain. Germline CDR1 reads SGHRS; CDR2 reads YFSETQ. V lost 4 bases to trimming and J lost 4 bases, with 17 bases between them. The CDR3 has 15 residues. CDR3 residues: CASSKAYGGITEAFF. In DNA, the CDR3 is TGCGCCAGCAGCAAAGCATACGGAGGTATCACTGAAGCTTTCTTT.

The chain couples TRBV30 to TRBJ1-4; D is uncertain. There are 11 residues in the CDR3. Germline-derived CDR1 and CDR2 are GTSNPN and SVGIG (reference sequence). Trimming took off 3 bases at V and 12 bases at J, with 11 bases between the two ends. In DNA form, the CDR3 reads TGTGCCTGGAGGAGTCTCCAGGAACTGTTTTTT. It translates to CAWRSLQELFF.

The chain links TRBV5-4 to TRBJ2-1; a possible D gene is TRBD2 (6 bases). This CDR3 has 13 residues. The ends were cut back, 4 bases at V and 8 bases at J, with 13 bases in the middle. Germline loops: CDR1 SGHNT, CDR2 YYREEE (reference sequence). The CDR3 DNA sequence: TGTGCCAGCAGCCCCGGACTATCTTATGAGCAGTTCTTC. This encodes CASSPGLSYEQFF. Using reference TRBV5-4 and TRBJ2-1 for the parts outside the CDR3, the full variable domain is ETGVTQSPTHLIKTRGQQVTLRCSSQSGHNTVSWYQQALGQGPQFIFQYYREEENGRGNFPPRFSGLQFPNYSSELNVNALELDDSALYLCASSPGLSYEQFFGPGTRLTVL.

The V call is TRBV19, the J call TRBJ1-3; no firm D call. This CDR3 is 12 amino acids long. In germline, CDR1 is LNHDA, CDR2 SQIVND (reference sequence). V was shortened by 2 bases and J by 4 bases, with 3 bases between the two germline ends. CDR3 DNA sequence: TGTGCCAGTAGTATAATAGGAAACACCATATATTTT. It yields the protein CASSIIGNTIYF.